A single sample is the source of the 19 T cell receptor beta chains below, sequenced in a study of cytomegalovirus exposure and HLA in healthy donors. The protocol was immunoSEQ multiplex PCR, while the TCRdb copy is restricted to in-frame clones and leaves out a portion. This table has about 110,000 clones, approximately 94% appearing once. The sequenced material came from PBMCs. These receptors all come from a woman under 30 in good health and CMV-seronegative.

The V gene is TRBV19, the J gene TRBJ1-4; TRBD1 might be the D (5 bases). This CDR3 comprises 15 residues. Germline V CDR1 and CDR2: LNHDA, SQIVND (reference sequence). V lost 4 bases to trimming and J lost 5 bases, with 14 bases between them. CDR3 coding DNA: TGTGCCAGTAGTACGAAAGGAGGGGTGAATGAAAAACTGTTTTTT. Translated, it gives CASSTKGGVNEKLFF.

The gene calls are TRBV5-1 and TRBJ2-7, with 9 positions matching TRBD1. Germline V gene sequence: CDR1 SGHRS, CDR2 YFSETQ. The CDR3 totals 15 residues. The V gene end was trimmed by 1 base and the J gene end by 6 bases; junction bases not matched to a gene: 8. The CDR3 is CASSLTGQGRLEQYF. CDR3 coding DNA: TGCGCCAGCAGCTTGACGGGACAGGGTAGACTCGAGCAGTACTTC.

This chain connects TRBV28 to TRBJ1-1, with D perhaps TRBD1 (6 bases). The CDR3 length is 16 residues. Trimming removed 4 bases from V and 3 bases from J, with 18 bases in between. The V gene's germline CDR1 is MDHEN and CDR2 SYDVKM. The CDR3 protein is CASSSPRAEGDTEAFF. For the CDR3, the DNA is TGTGCCAGCAGTTCCCCCAGGGCCGAGGGGGACACTGAAGCTTTCTTT.

The chain is built from TRBV28 and TRBJ1-2; 9 nucleotides align to TRBD1. Per the germline V gene, CDR1 is MDHEN and CDR2 is SYDVKM. Trimming cost V 6 bases and J 5 bases; bases outside gene matches: 1. CDR3 size: 12 residues. In nucleotides, the CDR3 is TGTGCCAGCAGACAGGGGGCATATGGCTACACCTTC. Encoded protein: CASRQGAYGYTF.

The CDR3 spells CASTQSGGYLPEQFF. As DNA, the CDR3 is TGTGCCAGCACTCAAAGCGGGGGGTACTTGCCGGAGCAGTTCTTC. V gene TRBV27 combines with J gene TRBJ2-1; 9 nucleotides align to TRBD2. Germline V lookup: CDR1 MNHEY, CDR2 SMNVEV (reference sequence). Trimming at V came to 7 bases and at J to 10 bases, leaving 14 bases not matched to a gene. This CDR3 contains 15 residues.

The gene calls are TRBV4-3 and TRBJ1-4, with D possibly matching TRBD1 (5 bases). Per germline, CDR1 LGHNA and CDR2 YSLEER. The CDR3 consists of 15 residues. The V and J ends lost 5 bases and 3 bases respectively, with 13 bases between them. The CDR3 sequence: CASSARQSPNEKLFF. DNA for the CDR3: TGCGCCAGCAGCGCCCGACAGAGCCCTAATGAAAAACTGTTTTTT.

With respect to this clone: An end of the junction does not agree with germline; a read error may underlie this. The chain links TRBV7-7 to TRBJ2-7, with 7 bases identical to TRBD1. The germline V gene encodes CDR1 SSHAT and CDR2 FNYEAQ (reference sequence). This CDR3 comprises 13 residues. CDR3 coding DNA: TGTGCTAGCAGCTTAACGACAGGGCAGGAGCAGTACTTC. Amino acids: CASSLTTGQEQYF.

V usage is TRBV29-1 and J usage is TRBJ2-2; no clear D gene. Between the trimmed V and J ends, which lost 4 bases and 5 bases, there was a span of 11 bases. This CDR3 region has 13 residues. Per the germline V gene, CDR1 is SQVTM and CDR2 is ANQGSEA. The CDR3 bases are TGCAGCGTTGCACCAACAGATACCGGGGAGCTGTTTTTT. This sequence encodes CSVAPTDTGELFF.

This chain links TRBV5-1 with TRBJ1-5; 7 bases agree with TRBD1. The CDR3 runs 13 residues. The trim removed 3 bases at V and 8 bases at J, leaving 5 bases unmatched. The germline CDR1 and CDR2 sequences are SGHRS and YFSETQ. The CDR3 reads CASSSQGTEPQHF. CDR3 nucleotides: TGCGCCAGCAGCTCACAGGGGACGGAGCCCCAGCATTTT. Full variable domain (remainder filled in from reference TRBV5-1 and TRBJ1-5): KAGVTQTPRYLIKTRGQQVTLSCSPISGHRSVSWYQQTPGQGLQFLFEYFSETQRNKGNFPGRFSGRQFSNSRSEMNVSTLELGDSALYLCASSSQGTEPQHFGDGTRLSIL.

The V and J genes are TRBV6-1 and TRBJ2-1, with a tentative D call TRBD1 (6 bases). V shed 0 bases and J shed 4 bases, with 13 bases lying between them. Germline V gene sequence: CDR1 MNHNS, CDR2 SASEGT. This CDR3 spans 16 amino acids. The CDR3, as DNA: TGTGCCAGCAGTGAAGCCTTCGGGACACCATACAATGAGCAGTTCTTC. It is translated as CASSEAFGTPYNEQFF.

The rearrangement uses TRBV7-2 and TRBJ1-3; 9 bases are shared with TRBD1. The germline V gene encodes CDR1 SGHTA and CDR2 FQGNSA. CDR3 length: 17 amino acids. V lost 1 base and J lost 0; bases outside the gene matches: 4. The CDR3: CASSLVGQGFSGNTIYF. CDR3 in DNA: TGTGCCAGCAGCTTAGTTGGACAGGGGTTCTCTGGAAACACCATATATTTT.

V usage is TRBV4-1 and J usage is TRBJ2-7; TRBD1 matches at 9 bases. The CDR3 length is 17 residues. With 1 base clipped from V and 0 bases from J, the junction kept 7 bases outside the gene matches. The germline gives CDR1 MGHRA, CDR2 YSYEKL. The CDR3 loop reads CASSQALTGGLSYEQYF. The CDR3 DNA reads as TGCGCCAGCAGCCAAGCCCTGACAGGGGGACTCTCCTACGAGCAGTACTTC.

The V and J genes are TRBV6-1 and TRBJ2-1; the match to TRBD2 covers 8 bases. Germline CDR1 and CDR2: MNHNS and SASEGT. This CDR3 contains 15 residues. The V segment lost 2 bases and the J segment 2 bases; nucleotides outside the gene matches: 2. The CDR3 sequence is CASSESGGPYNEQFF. The CDR3 DNA is TGTGCCAGCAGTGAAAGCGGGGGACCCTACAATGAGCAGTTCTTC.

The gene calls are TRBV15 and TRBJ2-3, with a possible D match to TRBD2 (6 bases). This CDR3 has 15 residues. Trimming left V 1 base short and J 4 bases short, with 12 bases between. Per germline, CDR1 LNHNV and CDR2 YYDKDF (reference sequence). CDR3 nucleotides: TGTGCCACCAGCAGAGGACGACTAGGCGCAGATACGCAGTATTTT. Protein sequence: CATSRGRLGADTQYF.

The chain employs TRBV6-5 and TRBJ1-3; a weak D match, TRBD1 (5 bases). V was cut by 2 bases and J by 3 bases, with 8 bases left in between. The CDR3 extends over 14 amino acids. Germline V gene lookup returns CDR1 MNHEY and CDR2 SVGAGI. CDR3 residues: CASSYQGSGNTIYF. The CDR3 DNA reads as TGTGCCAGCAGTTACCAGGGCAGTGGAAACACCATATATTTT.

The genes are TRBV2 and TRBJ1-6; tentative D call: TRBD1 (5 bases). V was clipped by 11 bases and J by 8 bases, with 16 bases between them. This CDR3 region has 13 residues. Germline CDR1 and CDR2: SNHLY and FYNNEI. The CDR3 bases are TGTGCCGCCTCGGAGGGGCTTGATTCACCCCTCCACTTT. This gives the protein CAASEGLDSPLHF.

V and J are TRBV6-6 and TRBJ2-3; TRBD1 matches at 7 bases. The CDR3 contains 15 residues. Germline assignment: CDR1 MNHNY and CDR2 SVGAGI (reference sequence). Trimming removed 6 bases from V and 0 bases from J; junction bases left unmatched: 6. CDR3 nucleotides: TGTGCCAGCAGAACCCGGGACAGAAGCACAGATACGCAGTATTTT. Its protein is CASRTRDRSTDTQYF.

The chain recombines TRBV5-4 with TRBJ1-2, with D possibly matching TRBD1 (6 bases). The length of the CDR3 is 14 residues. The V and J ends lost 4 bases and 6 bases respectively, with 16 bases between them. Germline V gene data show CDR1 as SGHNT and CDR2 as YYREEE (reference sequence). The DNA of the CDR3 is TGTGCCAGCAGCCCCCGGACAGAACTAAATGGCTACACCTTC. Protein sequence: CASSPRTELNGYTF.

The V and J genes are TRBV13 and TRBJ2-7, with 8 bases matching TRBD1. Trimming cost V 5 bases and J 2 bases; bases outside gene matches: 17. The CDR3 runs to 18 residues. Germline V gives CDR1 PRHDT, CDR2 FYEKMQ (reference sequence). CDR3 amino acids: CASSKQLSAGGDAYEQYF. Here the CDR3 DNA reads TGTGCCAGCAGCAAACAACTTTCGGCAGGGGGCGACGCCTACGAGCAGTACTTC.